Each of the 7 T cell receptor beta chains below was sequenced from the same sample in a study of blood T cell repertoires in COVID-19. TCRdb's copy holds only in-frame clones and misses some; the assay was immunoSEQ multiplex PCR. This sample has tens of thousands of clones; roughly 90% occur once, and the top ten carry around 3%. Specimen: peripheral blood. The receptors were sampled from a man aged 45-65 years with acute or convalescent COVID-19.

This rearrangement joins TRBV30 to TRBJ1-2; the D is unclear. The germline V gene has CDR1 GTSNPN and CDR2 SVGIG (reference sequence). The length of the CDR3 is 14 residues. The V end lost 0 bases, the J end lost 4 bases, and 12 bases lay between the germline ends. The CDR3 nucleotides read TGTGCCTGGAGTGTTGGAGGGATTTTCTATGGCTACACCTTC. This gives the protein CAWSVGGIFYGYTF. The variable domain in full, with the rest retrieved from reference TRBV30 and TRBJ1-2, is SQTIHQWPATLVQPVGSPLSLECTVEGTSNPNLYWYRQAAGRGLQLLFYSVGIGQISSEVPQNLSASRPQDRQFILSSKKLLLSDSGFYLCAWSVGGIFYGYTFGSGTRLTVV.

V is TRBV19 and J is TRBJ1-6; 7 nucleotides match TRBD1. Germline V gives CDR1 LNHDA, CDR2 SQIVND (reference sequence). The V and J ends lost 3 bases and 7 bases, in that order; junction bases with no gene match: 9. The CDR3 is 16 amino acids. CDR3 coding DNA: TGTGCCAGTAGTATCGTGTCAGGGGACAGCAATTCACCCCTCCACTTT. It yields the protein CASSIVSGDSNSPLHF.

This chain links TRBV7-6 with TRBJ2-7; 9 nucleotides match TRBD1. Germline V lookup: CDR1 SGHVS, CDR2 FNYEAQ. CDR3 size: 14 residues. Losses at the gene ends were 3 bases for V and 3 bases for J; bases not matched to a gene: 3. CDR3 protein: CASSFGTGNYEQYF. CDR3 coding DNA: TGTGCCAGCAGCTTTGGGACAGGGAACTACGAGCAGTACTTC.

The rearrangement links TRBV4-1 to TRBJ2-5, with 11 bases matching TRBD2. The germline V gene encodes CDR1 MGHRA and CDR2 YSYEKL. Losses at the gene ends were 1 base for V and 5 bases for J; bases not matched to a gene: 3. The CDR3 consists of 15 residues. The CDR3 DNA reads TGCGCCAGCAGCCAAGGGGCTAGCGGGGGGGAGACCCAGTACTTC. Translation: CASSQGASGGETQYF.

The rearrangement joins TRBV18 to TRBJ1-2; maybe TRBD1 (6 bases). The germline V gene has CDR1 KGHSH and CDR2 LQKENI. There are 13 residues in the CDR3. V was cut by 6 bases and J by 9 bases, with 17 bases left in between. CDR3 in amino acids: CASSSENRESYTF. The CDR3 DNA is TGTGCCAGCTCGTCCGAGAACAGGGAGAGCTACACCTTC.

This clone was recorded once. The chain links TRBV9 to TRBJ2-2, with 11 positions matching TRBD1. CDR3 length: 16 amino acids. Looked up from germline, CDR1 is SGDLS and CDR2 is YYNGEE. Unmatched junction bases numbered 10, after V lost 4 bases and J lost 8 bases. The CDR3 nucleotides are TGTGCCAGCAGCTCACTGGACAGGGGGCATCGAGGGGAGCTGTTTTTT. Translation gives CASSSLDRGHRGELFF.

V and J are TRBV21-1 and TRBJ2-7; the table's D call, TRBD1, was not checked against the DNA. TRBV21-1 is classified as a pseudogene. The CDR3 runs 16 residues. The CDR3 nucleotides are TGTGCCAGCAGCAAAGCCCGGCCAGGGGGCTCCGACGAGCAGTACTTC. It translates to CASSKARPGGSDEQYF.